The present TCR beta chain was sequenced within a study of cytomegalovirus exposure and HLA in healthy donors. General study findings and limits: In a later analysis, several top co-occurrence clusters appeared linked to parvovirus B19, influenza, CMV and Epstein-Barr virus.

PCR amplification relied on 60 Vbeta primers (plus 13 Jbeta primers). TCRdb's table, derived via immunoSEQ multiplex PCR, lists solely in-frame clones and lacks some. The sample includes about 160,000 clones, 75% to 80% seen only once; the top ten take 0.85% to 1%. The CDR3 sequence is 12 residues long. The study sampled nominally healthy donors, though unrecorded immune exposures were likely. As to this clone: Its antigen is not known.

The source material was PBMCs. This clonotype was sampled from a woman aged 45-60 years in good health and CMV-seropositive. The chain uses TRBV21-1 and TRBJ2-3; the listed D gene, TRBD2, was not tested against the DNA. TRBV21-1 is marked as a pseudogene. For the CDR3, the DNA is TGTGCCGGTAGGACTAGCACAGATACGCAGTATTTT. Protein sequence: CAGRTSTDTQYF.